What follows describes a single T cell receptor (beta chain). These data are taken from a study of blood T cell repertoires in COVID-19. For the study at large: Collection of acute and convalescent COVID-19 samples took place in the United States, Italy and Spain.

Assignment of participants to cohorts was predicated upon participant-reported clinical history. The V end was cut by 1 base, the J end by 7 bases, with 11 bases between. The CDR3 consists of 14 residues. Germline V lookup: CDR1 MGHRA, CDR2 YSYEKL. Sequenced by immunoSEQ multiplex PCR; TCRdb stores in-frame clones only, minus some. This sample yields around 160,000 clones, of which around 80% are seen a single time; 9.5% to 11% belongs to the top ten. What was sequenced was PBMCs or T cells enriched from blood (not recorded which). The chain carries TRBV4-1 and TRBJ2-4, with a weak D call TRBD2 (5 bases). The source is a man aged 50-59 years who had recovered from COVID-19. The CDR3 DNA follows: TGCGCCAGCAGCCAAGTCGAGGGCGGTAACATTCAGTACTTC. Amino acids: CASSQVEGGNIQYF.